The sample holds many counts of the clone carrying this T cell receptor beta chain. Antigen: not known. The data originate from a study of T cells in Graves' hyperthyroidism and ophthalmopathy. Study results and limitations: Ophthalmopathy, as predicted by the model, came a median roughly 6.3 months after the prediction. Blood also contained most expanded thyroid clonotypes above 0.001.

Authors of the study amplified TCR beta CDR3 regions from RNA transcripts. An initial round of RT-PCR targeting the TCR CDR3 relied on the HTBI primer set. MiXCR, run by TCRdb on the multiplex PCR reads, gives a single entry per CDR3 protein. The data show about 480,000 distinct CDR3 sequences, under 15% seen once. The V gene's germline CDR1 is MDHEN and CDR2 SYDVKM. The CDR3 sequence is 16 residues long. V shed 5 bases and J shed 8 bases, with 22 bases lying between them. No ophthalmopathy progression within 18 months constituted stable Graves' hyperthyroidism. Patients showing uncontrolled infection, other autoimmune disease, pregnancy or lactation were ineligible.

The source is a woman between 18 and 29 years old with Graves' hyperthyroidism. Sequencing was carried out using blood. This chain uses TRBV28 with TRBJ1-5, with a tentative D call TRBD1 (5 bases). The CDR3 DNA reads TGTGCCAGCAGTCTTTCCTCGGACGGACAAATTAAGCCCCAGCATTTT. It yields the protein CASSLSSDGQIKPQHF.